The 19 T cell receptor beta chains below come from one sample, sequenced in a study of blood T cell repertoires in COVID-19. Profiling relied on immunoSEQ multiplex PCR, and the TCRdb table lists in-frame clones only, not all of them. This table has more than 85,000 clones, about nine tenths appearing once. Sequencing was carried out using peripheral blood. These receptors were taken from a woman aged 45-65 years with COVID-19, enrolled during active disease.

CDR3 nucleotides: TGTGCCAGCTCACGGCCCAACACTGAAGCTTTCTTT. The encoded protein is CASSRPNTEAFF. The chain uses TRBV18 and TRBJ1-1, with D hard to call. CDR1 is KGHSH and CDR2 is LQKENI in the germline V gene. CDR3 length equals 12 residues. V was trimmed by 4 bases and J by 2 bases, leaving 5 bases between them.

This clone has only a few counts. This CDR3 is CASSMPQGARTEAFF. In nucleotides, the CDR3 is TGTGCCAGTAGTATGCCACAGGGGGCGCGAACTGAAGCTTTCTTT. J is TRBJ1-1 and V is TRBV19; 9 bases map to TRBD1. The CDR3 totals 15 residues. V lost 3 bases to trimming and J lost 5 bases; unmatched junction nucleotides: 7. Germline assignment: CDR1 LNHDA and CDR2 SQIVND (reference sequence).

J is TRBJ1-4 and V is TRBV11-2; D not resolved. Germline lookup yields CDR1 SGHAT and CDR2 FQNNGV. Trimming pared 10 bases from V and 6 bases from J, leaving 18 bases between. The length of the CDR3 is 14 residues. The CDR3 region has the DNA TGTGCCACTACCCGGGGAGCGGAGGATGAAAAACTGTTTTTT. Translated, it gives CATTRGAEDEKLFF.

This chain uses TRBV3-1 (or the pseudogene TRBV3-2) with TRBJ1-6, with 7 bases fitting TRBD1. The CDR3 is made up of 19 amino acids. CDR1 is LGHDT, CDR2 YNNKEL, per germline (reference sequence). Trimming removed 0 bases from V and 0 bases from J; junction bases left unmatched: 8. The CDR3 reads CASSQDTATGSSYNSPLHF. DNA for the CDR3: TGTGCCAGCAGCCAAGACACGGCGACAGGGAGCTCCTATAATTCACCCCTCCACTTT.

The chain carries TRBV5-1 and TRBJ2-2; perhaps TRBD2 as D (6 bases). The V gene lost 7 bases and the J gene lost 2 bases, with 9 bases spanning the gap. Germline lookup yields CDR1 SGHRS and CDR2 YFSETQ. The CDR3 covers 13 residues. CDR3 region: CASGTSNTGELFF. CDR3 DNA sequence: TGCGCCAGCGGGACTTCAAACACCGGGGAGCTGTTTTTT.

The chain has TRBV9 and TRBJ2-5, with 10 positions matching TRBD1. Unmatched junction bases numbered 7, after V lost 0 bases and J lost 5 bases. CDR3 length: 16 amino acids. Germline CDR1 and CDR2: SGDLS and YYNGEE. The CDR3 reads CASSVGTGGSSETQYF. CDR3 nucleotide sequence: TGTGCCAGCAGCGTAGGGACAGGGGGGAGCTCGGAGACCCAGTACTTC.

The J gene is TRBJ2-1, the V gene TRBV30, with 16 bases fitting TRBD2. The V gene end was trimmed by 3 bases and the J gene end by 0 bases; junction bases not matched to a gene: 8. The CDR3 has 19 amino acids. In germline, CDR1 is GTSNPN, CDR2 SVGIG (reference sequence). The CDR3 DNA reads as TGTGCCTGGAGCGATGGGACTAGCGGGGGGGTTGTCTCCTACAATGAGCAGTTCTTC. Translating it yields CAWSDGTSGGVVSYNEQFF.

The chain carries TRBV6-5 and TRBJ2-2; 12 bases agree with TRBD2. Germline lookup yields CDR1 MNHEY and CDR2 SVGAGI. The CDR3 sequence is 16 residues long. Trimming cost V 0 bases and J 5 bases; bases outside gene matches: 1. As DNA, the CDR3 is TGTGCCAGCAGTTACTCGACTAGCGGGGGAACCGGGGAGCTGTTTTTT. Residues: CASSYSTSGGTGELFF.

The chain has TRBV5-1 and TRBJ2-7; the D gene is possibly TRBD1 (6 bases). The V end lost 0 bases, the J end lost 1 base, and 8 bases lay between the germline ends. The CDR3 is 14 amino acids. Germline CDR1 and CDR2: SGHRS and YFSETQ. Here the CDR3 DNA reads TGCGCCAGCAGCTTGGGGACAGCTTCCTACGAGCAGTACTTC. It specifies CASSLGTASYEQYF.

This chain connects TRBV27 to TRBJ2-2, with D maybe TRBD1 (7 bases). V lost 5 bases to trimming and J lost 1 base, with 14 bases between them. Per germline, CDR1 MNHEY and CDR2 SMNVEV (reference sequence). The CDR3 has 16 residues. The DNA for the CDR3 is TGTGCCAGCAGTACTTGGAGGGGGCAGAACACCGGGGAGCTGTTTTTT. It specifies CASSTWRGQNTGELFF.

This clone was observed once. In DNA, the CDR3 is TGTGCCAGCAGTAGGGACTTGGTCTACGAGCAGTACTTC. Amino acid sequence: CASSRDLVYEQYF. The chain is built from TRBV2 and TRBJ2-7; TRBD2 might be the D (6 bases). V was cut by 5 bases and J by 3 bases, with 11 bases left in between. Germline V CDR1 and CDR2: SNHLY, FYNNEI. This CDR3 spans 13 amino acids.

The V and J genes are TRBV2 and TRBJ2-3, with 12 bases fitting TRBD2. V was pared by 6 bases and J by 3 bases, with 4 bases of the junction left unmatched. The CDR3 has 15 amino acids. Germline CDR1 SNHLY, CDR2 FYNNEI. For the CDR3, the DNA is TGTGCCAGCAGCCTACTAGCGGGGGGAACAGATACGCAGTATTTT. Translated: CASSLLAGGTDTQYF.

In DNA form, the CDR3 reads TGTGCCGGGGCCGCGCCGAGCTCCTACGAGCAGTACTTC. Protein sequence: CAGAAPSSYEQYF. This sequence joins TRBV7-9 and TRBJ2-7; weak D call: TRBD1 (5 bases). Trimming took 11 bases from V and 0 from J, leaving 14 bases between them. Germline values: CDR1 SEHNR, CDR2 FQNEAQ (reference sequence). The CDR3 spans 13 residues.

The CDR3 protein is CAPPYREQFF. The DNA for the CDR3 is TGCGCCCCTCCCTACCGTGAGCAGTTCTTC. The chain carries TRBV4-3 and TRBJ2-1, with no clear D. The germline V gene has CDR1 LGHNA and CDR2 YSLEER. The CDR3 has 10 amino acids. Trimming cost V 11 bases and J 9 bases, with 11 bases left between them.

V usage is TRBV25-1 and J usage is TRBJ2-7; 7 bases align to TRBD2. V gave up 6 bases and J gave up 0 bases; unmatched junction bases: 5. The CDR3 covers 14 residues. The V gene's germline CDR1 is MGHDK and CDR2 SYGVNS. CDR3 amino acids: CASRQSGTSYEQYF. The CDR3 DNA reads TGTGCCAGCAGACAAAGCGGGACCTCCTACGAGCAGTACTTC.

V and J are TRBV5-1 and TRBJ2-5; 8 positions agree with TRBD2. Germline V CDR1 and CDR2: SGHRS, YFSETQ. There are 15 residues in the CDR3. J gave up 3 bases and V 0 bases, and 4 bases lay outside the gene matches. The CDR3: CASSLDGGAEETQYF. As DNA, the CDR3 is TGCGCCAGCAGCTTGGACGGGGGGGCCGAAGAGACCCAGTACTTC.

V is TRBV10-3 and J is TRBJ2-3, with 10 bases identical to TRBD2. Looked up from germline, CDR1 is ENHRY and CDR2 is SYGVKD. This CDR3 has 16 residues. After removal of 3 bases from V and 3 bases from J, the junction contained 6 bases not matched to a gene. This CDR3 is CAISDLLAGETDTQYF. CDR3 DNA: TGTGCCATCAGTGACCTTCTAGCGGGGGAGACAGATACGCAGTATTTT.

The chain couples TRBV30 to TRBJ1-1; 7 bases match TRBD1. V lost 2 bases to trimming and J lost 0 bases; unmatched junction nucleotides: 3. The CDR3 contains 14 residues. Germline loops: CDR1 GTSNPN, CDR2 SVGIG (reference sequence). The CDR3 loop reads CAWSSGTVNTEAFF. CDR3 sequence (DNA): TGTGCCTGGAGTTCTGGGACAGTGAACACTGAAGCTTTCTTT.

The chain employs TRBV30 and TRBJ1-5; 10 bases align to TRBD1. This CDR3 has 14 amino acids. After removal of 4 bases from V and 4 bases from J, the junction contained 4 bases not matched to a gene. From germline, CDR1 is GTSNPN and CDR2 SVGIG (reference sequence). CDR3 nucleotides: TGTGCCTGGACTCCGGGACAGGGGAATCAGCCCCAGCATTTT. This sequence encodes CAWTPGQGNQPQHF.